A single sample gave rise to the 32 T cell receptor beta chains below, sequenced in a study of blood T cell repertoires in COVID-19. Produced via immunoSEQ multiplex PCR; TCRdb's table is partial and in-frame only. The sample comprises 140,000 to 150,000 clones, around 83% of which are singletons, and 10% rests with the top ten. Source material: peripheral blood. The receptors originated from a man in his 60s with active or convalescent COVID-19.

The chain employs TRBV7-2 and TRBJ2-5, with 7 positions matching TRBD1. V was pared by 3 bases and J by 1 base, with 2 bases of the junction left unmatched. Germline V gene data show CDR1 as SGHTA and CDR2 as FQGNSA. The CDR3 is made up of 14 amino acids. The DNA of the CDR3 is TGTGCCAGCAGCTTCACAGGGGCCCAAGAGACCCAGTACTTC. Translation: CASSFTGAQETQYF.

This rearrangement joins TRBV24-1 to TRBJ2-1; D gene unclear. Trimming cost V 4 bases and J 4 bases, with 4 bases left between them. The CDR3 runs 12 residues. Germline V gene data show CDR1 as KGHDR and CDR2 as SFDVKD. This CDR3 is CATSDLYNEQFF. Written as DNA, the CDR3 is TGTGCCACCAGTGACCTATACAATGAGCAGTTCTTC.

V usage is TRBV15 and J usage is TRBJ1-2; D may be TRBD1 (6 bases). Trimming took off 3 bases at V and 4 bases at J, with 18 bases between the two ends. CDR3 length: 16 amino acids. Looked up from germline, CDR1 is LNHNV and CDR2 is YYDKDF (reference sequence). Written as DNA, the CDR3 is TGTGCCACCAGCAGCTACCCCCCCAGGGGTCTCTATGGCTACACCTTC. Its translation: CATSSYPPRGLYGYTF.

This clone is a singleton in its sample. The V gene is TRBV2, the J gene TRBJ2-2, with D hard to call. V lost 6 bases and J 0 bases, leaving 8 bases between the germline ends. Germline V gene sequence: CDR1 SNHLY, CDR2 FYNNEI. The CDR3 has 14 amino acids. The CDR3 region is CASRGSSNTGELFF. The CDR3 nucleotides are TGTGCCAGCAGGGGTAGCTCGAACACCGGGGAGCTGTTTTTT.

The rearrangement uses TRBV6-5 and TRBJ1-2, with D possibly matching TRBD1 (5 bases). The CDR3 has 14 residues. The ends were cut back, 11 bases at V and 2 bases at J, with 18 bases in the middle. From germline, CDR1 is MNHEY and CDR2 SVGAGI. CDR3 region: CACSVGQGNYGYTF. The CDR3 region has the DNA TGTGCCTGCTCGGTGGGGCAGGGCAACTATGGCTACACCTTC.

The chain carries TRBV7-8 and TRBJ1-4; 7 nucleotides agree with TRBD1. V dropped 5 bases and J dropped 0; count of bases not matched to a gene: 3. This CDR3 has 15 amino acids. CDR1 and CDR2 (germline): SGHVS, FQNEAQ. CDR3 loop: CASSLQGPTNEKLFF. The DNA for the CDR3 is TGTGCCAGCAGCCTACAGGGGCCAACTAATGAAAAACTGTTTTTT.

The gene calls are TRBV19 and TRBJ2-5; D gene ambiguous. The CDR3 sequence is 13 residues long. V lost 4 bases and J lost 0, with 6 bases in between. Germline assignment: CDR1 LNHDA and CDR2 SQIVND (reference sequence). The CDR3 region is CASSTHNQETQYF. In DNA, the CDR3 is TGTGCCAGTAGTACACACAACCAAGAGACCCAGTACTTC.

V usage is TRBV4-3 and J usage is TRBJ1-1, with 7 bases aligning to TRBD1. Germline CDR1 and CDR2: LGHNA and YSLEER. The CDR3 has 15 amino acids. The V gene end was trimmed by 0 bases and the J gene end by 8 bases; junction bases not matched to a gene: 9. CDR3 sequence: CASSQDGAGGLEAFF. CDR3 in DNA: TGCGCCAGCAGCCAAGATGGGGCAGGGGGGCTGGAAGCTTTCTTT.

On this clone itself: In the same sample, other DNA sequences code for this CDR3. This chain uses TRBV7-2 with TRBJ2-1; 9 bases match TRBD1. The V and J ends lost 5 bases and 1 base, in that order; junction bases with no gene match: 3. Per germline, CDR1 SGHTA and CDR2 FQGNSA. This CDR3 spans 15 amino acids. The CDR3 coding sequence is TGTGCCAGCAGCATCGGACAGGGGTCCTACAATGAGCAGTTCTTC. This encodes CASSIGQGSYNEQFF.

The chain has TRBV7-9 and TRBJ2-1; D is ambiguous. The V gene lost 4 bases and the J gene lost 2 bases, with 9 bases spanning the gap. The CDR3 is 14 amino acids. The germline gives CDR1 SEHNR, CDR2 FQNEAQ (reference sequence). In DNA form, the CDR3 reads TGTGCCAGCAGCTCCTCCCGGGCCTACAATGAGCAGTTCTTC. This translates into CASSSSRAYNEQFF.

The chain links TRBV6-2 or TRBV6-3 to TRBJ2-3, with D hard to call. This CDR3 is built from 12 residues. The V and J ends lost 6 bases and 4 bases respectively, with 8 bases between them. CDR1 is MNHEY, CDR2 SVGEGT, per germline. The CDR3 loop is CASSPTSDTQYF. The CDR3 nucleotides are TGTGCCAGCAGCCCCACATCAGATACGCAGTATTTT.

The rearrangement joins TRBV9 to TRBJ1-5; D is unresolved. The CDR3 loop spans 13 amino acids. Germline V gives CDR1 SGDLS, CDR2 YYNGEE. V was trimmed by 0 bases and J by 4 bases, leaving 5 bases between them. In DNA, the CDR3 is TGTGCCAGCAGCGTAGCGGGAAATCAGCCCCAGCATTTT. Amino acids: CASSVAGNQPQHF.

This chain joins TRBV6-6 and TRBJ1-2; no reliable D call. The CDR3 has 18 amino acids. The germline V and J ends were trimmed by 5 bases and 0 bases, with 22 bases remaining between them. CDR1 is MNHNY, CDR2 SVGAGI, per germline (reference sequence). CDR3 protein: CASSQPQRGGKSNYGYTF. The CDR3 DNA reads TGTGCCAGCAGTCAGCCCCAGAGAGGTGGAAAATCTAACTATGGCTACACCTTC.

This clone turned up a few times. This chain's CDR3 is CASSLGHTLTDTQYF. The CDR3, as DNA: TGTGCCAGCAGCCTGGGACATACCCTAACAGATACGCAGTATTTT. The J gene is TRBJ2-3, the V gene TRBV11-2; the D gene is possibly TRBD1 (6 bases). The CDR3 sequence is 15 residues long. Germline CDR1 and CDR2: SGHAT and FQNNGV. V was shortened by 5 bases and J by 3 bases, with 15 bases between the two germline ends.

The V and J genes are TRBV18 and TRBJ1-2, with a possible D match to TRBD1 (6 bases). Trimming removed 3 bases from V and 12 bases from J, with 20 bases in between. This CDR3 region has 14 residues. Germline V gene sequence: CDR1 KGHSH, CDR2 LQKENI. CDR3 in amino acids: CASSPMDSPHGNTF. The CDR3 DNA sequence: TGTGCCAGCTCACCGATGGACAGCCCACACGGAAACACCTTC.

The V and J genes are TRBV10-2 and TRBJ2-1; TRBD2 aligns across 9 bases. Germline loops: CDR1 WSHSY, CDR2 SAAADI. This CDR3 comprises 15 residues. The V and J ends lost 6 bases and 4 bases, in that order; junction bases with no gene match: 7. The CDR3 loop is CASRIAGAAYNEQFF. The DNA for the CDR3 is TGCGCCAGCAGAATAGCGGGAGCGGCGTACAATGAGCAGTTCTTC.

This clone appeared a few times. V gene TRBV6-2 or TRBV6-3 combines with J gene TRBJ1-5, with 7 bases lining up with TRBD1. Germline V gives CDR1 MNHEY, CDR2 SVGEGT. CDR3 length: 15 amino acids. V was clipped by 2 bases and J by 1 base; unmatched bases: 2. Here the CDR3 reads CASSYTDRSNQPQHF. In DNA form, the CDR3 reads TGTGCCAGCAGTTACACGGACAGGAGCAATCAGCCCCAGCATTTT.

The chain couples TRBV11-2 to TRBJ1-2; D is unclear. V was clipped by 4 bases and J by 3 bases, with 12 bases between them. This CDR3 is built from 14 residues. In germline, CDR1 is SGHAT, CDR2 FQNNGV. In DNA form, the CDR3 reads TGTGCCAGCAGCTCCACACGGGAATACTATGGCTACACCTTC. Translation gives CASSSTREYYGYTF.

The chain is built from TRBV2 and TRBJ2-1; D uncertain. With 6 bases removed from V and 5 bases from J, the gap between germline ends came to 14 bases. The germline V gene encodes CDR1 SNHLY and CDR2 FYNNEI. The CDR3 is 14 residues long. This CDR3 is CASRRLADNNEQFF. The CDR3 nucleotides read TGTGCCAGCAGAAGGTTAGCTGATAACAATGAGCAGTTCTTC.

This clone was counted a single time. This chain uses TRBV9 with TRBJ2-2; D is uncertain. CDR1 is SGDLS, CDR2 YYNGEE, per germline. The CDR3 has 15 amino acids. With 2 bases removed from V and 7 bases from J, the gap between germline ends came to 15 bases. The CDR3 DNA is TGTGCCAGCAGCGTTCGAGACATTTTGGGCGGGGAGCTGTTTTTT. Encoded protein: CASSVRDILGGELFF.

The CDR3 loop reads CASSQDPGTGNEKLFF. CDR3 sequence (DNA): TGCGCCAGCAGCCAAGACCCCGGGACAGGGAATGAAAAACTGTTTTTT. This chain joins TRBV4-1 and TRBJ1-4, with 9 bases fitting TRBD1. The CDR3 loop spans 16 amino acids. Germline V gene data show CDR1 as MGHRA and CDR2 as YSYEKL. V dropped 0 bases and J dropped 5; count of bases not matched to a gene: 4.

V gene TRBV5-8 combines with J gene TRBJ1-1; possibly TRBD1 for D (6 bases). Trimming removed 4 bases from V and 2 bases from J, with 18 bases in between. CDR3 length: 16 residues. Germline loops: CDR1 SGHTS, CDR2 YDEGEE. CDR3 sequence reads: CASSATGQRSNTEAFF. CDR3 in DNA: TGTGCCAGCAGCGCAACAGGGCAACGGTCAAACACTGAAGCTTTCTTT.

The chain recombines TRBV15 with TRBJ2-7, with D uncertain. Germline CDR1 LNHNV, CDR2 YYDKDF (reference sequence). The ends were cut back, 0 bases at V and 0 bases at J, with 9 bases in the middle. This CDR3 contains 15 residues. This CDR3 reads CATSRDQDSSYEQYF. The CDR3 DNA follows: TGTGCCACCAGCAGAGATCAAGACTCCTCCTACGAGCAGTACTTC.

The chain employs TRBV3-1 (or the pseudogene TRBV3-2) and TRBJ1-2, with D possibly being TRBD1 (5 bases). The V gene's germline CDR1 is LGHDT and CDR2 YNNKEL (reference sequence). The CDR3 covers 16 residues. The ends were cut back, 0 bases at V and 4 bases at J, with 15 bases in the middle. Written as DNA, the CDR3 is TGTGCCAGCAGCCAAGAAGGGCTAGGCAGGGCCTATGGCTACACCTTC. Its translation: CASSQEGLGRAYGYTF.

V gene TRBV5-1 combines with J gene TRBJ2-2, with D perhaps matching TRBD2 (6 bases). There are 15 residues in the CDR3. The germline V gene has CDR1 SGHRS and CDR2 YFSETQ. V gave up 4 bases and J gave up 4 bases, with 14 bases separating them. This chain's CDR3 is CASSPSGSFTGELFF. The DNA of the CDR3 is TGCGCCAGCAGCCCATCCGGGAGTTTCACCGGGGAGCTGTTTTTT.

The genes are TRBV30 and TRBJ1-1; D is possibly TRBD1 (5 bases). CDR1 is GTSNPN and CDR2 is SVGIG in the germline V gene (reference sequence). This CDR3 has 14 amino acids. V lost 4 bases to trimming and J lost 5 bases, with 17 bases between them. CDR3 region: CAWKGGGVRTEAFF. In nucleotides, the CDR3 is TGTGCCTGGAAGGGAGGAGGGGTACGGACTGAAGCTTTCTTT. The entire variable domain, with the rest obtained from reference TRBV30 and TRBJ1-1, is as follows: SQTIHQWPATLVQPVGSPLSLECTVEGTSNPNLYWYRQAAGRGLQLLFYSVGIGQISSEVPQNLSASRPQDRQFILSSKKLLLSDSGFYLCAWKGGGVRTEAFFGQGTRLTVV.

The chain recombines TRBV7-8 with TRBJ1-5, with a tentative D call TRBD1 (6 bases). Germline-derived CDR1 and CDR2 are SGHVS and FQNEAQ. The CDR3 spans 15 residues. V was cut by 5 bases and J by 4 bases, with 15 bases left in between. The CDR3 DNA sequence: TGTGCCAGCAGCGCGGACAGCTCTGTAAATCAGCCCCAGCATTTT. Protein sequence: CASSADSSVNQPQHF.

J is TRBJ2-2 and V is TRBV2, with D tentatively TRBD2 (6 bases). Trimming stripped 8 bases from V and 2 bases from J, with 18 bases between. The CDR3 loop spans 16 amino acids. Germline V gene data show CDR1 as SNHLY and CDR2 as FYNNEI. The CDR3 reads CASAPPGLKNTGELFF. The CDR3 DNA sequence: TGTGCCAGCGCCCCACCGGGACTCAAAAACACCGGGGAGCTGTTTTTT.

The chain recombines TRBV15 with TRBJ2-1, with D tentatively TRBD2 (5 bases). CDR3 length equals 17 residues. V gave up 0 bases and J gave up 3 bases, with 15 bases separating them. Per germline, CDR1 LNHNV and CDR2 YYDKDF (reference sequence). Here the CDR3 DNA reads TGTGCCACCAGCAGAGATGTAGCCCCCGGGATCTACAATGAGCAGTTCTTC. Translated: CATSRDVAPGIYNEQFF. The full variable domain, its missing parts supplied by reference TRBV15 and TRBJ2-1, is DAMVIQNPRYQVTQFGKPVTLSCSQTLNHNVMYWYQQKSSQAPKLLFHYYDKDFNNEADTPDNFQSRRPNTSFCFLDIRSPGLGDTAMYLCATSRDVAPGIYNEQFFGPGTRLTVL.

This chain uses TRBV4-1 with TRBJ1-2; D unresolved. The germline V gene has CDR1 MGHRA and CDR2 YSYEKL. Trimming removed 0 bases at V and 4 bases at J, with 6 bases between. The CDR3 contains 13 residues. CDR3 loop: CASSQDTSYGYTF. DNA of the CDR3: TGCGCCAGCAGCCAAGACACATCCTATGGCTACACCTTC.

The CDR3 nucleotides read TGTGCCTGGAGTGTACTCAGGGTCGGGGAGCTGTTTTTT. Protein: CAWSVLRVGELFF. V gene TRBV30 combines with J gene TRBJ2-2; a possible D gene is TRBD1 (5 bases). CDR3 length equals 13 residues. Germline V gives CDR1 GTSNPN, CDR2 SVGIG (reference sequence). V lost 0 bases and J lost 7, with 9 bases in between.

CDR3 in DNA: TGTGCCACCAGCGGTAGGGGTTGGCAGTACACCGGGGAGCTGTTTTTT. It specifies CATSGRGWQYTGELFF. The chain links TRBV15 to TRBJ2-2, with D possibly matching TRBD1 (5 bases). V shed 5 bases and J shed 3 bases, with 16 bases lying between them. The CDR3 totals 16 residues. CDR1 and CDR2 from the germline V gene are LNHNV and YYDKDF (reference sequence).